Listed below are T cell receptor beta chains from one sample, sequenced in a study of regulatory T cells in long-lasting Graves disease. Via MiXCR, TCRdb re-called the multiplex PCR reads, giving one row per CDR3 protein. The data contain about 460,000 distinct CDR3 sequences, 22% of them singletons. The material was peripheral blood mononuclear cells (PBMCs), obtained when the disease was refractory, from a patient treated with antithyroid drugs. The receptor set was obtained from a female donor with Graves disease. The CDR3 runs from the conserved cysteine through the conserved F or W. D genes are given only for firm matches. Size tells how often a clone was seen (once, few, many) or the class of an expanded clone, and some rows leave it out.

V gene	clone size	D gene	J gene	CDR3 protein	CDR3 DNA
TRBV30	few	.	TRBJ2-6	CAWKLGGANVLTF	TGTGCCTGGAAACTTGGGGGGGCCAACGTCCTGACTTTC
TRBV20-1	many	.	TRBJ1-1	CSARVNTEAFF	TGCAGTGCGAGGGTAAACACTGAAGCTTTCTTT
TRBV9	.	.	TRBJ2-7	CASSVTGASYEQYF	TGTGCCAGCAGCGTGACGGGGGCCTCCTACGAGCAGTACTTC
TRBV28	many	.	TRBJ2-3	CASSRQADTQYF	TGTGCCAGCAGTAGACAGGCAGATACGCAGTATTTT
TRBV5-6	.	.	TRBJ1-1	CASSLVRLGTEAFF	TGTGCCAGCAGCTTGGTGCGGTTAGGCACTGAAGCTTTCTTT
TRBV28	many	.	TRBJ1-1	CASSLLKGVAEAFF	TGTGCCAGCAGTTTATTGAAAGGAGTCGCTGAAGCTTTCTTT
TRBV12-3/TRBV12-4	.	.	TRBJ1-5	CASRIDGVGNQPQHF	TGTGCCAGCAGAATCGATGGGGTGGGTAATCAGCCCCAGCATTTT
TRBV20-1	many	.	TRBJ1-5	CSAENRASQHF	TGCAGTGCTGAGAATAGGGCGTCCCAGCATTTT
TRBV20-1	few	TRBD2	TRBJ2-7	CSANPISGGTYEQYF	TGCAGTGCCAACCCAATCAGCGGGGGCACCTACGAGCAGTACTTC
TRBV14	.	.	TRBJ2-5	CASSQDLWETQYF	TGTGCCAGCAGCCAAGATCTGTGGGAGACCCAGTACTTC
TRBV9	.	.	TRBJ1-1	CASSVAPGDTEAFF	TGTGCCAGCAGCGTAGCTCCAGGGGACACTGAAGCTTTCTTT
TRBV19	.	.	TRBJ2-4	CASSIQPKNIQYF	TGTGCCAGTAGTATCCAACCCAAAAACATTCAGTACTTC
TRBV12-3/TRBV12-4	.	.	TRBJ1-1	CASSLMGAPVTEAFF	TGTGCCAGCAGTCTCATGGGGGCCCCAGTCACTGAAGCTTTCTTT
TRBV27	few	.	TRBJ2-7	CASSTGSGTYEQYF	TGTGCCAGCAGTACCGGGAGTGGGACCTACGAGCAGTACTTC
TRBV12-3/TRBV12-4	.	.	TRBJ2-2	CASSFEPAGITGELFF	TGTGCCAGCAGTTTCGAACCAGCCGGGATAACCGGGGAGCTGTTTTTT
TRBV6-2/TRBV6-3	.	.	TRBJ1-1	CASSRGKNTEAFF	TGTGCCAGCAGTCGTGGGAAGAACACTGAAGCTTTCTTT
TRBV24-1	many	TRBD1	TRBJ1-5	CATSDHGQGENVDQPQHF	TGTGCCACCAGTGATCATGGACAGGGGGAAAATGTTGATCAGCCCCAGCATTTT
TRBV28	many	.	TRBJ2-5	CASSLYGGPLLQYF	TGTGCCAGCAGTTTATATGGGGGACCCCTTCTCCAGTACTTC
TRBV3-1	.	.	TRBJ2-5	CASSQDVAAQETQYF	TGTGCCAGCAGCCAAGATGTGGCAGCCCAAGAGACCCAGTACTTC
TRBV2	many	TRBD1	TRBJ2-4	CASRKTGLNIQYF	TGTGCCAGCAGAAAGACAGGGCTGAACATTCAGTACTTC
TRBV20-1	many	.	TRBJ2-7	CSASPPGRAYEQYF	TGCAGTGCTAGCCCCCCGGGGAGAGCCTACGAGCAGTACTTC
TRBV28	many	.	TRBJ1-1	CASSFWGFRAFF	TGTGCCAGCAGTTTCTGGGGATTTCGAGCTTTCTTT
TRBV5-1	few	TRBD1	TRBJ1-6	CASAPGGTAVNSPLHF	TGCGCCAGCGCCCCGGGAGGGACAGCCGTTAATTCACCCCTCCACTTT
TRBV29-1	many	.	TRBJ2-5	CSVESRDSKETQYF	TGCAGCGTTGAAAGCCGGGACTCCAAAGAGACCCAGTACTTC
TRBV12-3/TRBV12-4	.	.	TRBJ2-5	CASSPTSPRQEKPETQYF	TGTGCCAGCAGCCCCACATCGCCCAGGCAGGAAAAACCTGAGACCCAGTACTTC
TRBV27	many	.	TRBJ1-1	CASSFAMNTEAFF	TGTGCCAGCAGTTTCGCCATGAACACTGAAGCTTTCTTT
TRBV7-2	many	.	TRBJ1-2	CASSSDGLVHGYTF	TGTGCCAGCAGCTCCGACGGACTGGTCCATGGCTACACCTTC
TRBV10-3	few	.	TRBJ2-7	CAISHSNAIPGPHEQYF	TGTGCCATCAGTCACTCCAATGCGATCCCTGGGCCTCACGAGCAGTACTTC
TRBV14	many	TRBD1	TRBJ1-4	CASSQDVEDRGDEKLFF	TGTGCCAGCAGCCAAGATGTTGAGGACAGGGGAGATGAAAAACTGTTTTTT
TRBV7-7	many	.	TRBJ1-1	CAIRAMNTEAFF	TGTGCTATAAGGGCGATGAACACTGAAGCTTTCTTT
TRBV24-1	many	.	TRBJ2-7	CATSEGSNLYEQYF	TGTGCCACCAGTGAGGGCAGTAACCTCTACGAGCAGTACTTC
TRBV19	.	TRBD2	TRBJ2-1	CASSPGLAFRSYNEQFF	TGTGCCAGTTCGCCGGGACTAGCGTTCCGCTCCTACAATGAGCAGTTCTTC
TRBV6-1	.	.	TRBJ1-2	CANPRRDKGYTF	TGTGCCAACCCGAGAAGGGATAAGGGCTACACCTTC
TRBV12-3/TRBV12-4	few	.	TRBJ2-7	CASSLRSAEQYF	TGTGCCAGCAGTTTAAGAAGCGCCGAGCAGTACTTC
TRBV19	.	TRBD1	TRBJ1-5	CASSLDRGAEWPQHF	TGTGCCAGTAGTCTTGACAGGGGTGCTGAATGGCCCCAGCATTTT
TRBV28	many	.	TRBJ2-7	CASSFPDRYEQYF	TGTGCCAGCAGTTTCCCGGACCGGTACGAGCAGTACTTC
TRBV6-1	many	TRBD1	TRBJ2-5	CASRLGTGAAQETQYF	TGTGCCAGCAGACTGGGAACAGGGGCAGCTCAAGAGACCCAGTACTTC
TRBV7-2	few	TRBD1	TRBJ1-6	CASSFTRVRQGANSYNSPLHF	TGTGCCAGCAGTTTCACCAGAGTGAGACAGGGAGCGAACTCCTATAATTCACCCCTCCACTTT
TRBV6-5	few	.	TRBJ1-1	CASSSHPQAQNTEAFF	TGTGCCAGCAGTTCACACCCCCAGGCACAGAACACTGAAGCTTTCTTT
TRBV6-5	.	TRBD1	TRBJ2-3	CASSYRDRGTDTQYF	TGTGCCAGCAGTTACCGGGACAGGGGAACAGATACGCAGTATTTT
TRBV5-1	.	TRBD2	TRBJ2-7	CASSPERETDEQYF	TGCGCCAGCAGCCCTGAGCGGGAGACGGACGAGCAGTACTTC
TRBV19	.	.	TRBJ2-1	CASSARLYYNEQFF	TGTGCCAGTAGTGCTCGACTATACTACAATGAGCAGTTCTTC
TRBV28	many	.	TRBJ2-7	CASSFGVLAGEQYF	TGTGCCAGCAGTTTTGGGGTTTTGGCGGGCGAGCAGTACTTC
TRBV28	many	.	TRBJ2-7	CASSSGTLSDYEQYF	TGTGCCAGCAGTTCCGGGACACTCTCCGACTACGAGCAGTACTTC
TRBV12-3/TRBV12-4	many	.	TRBJ1-2	CASSLAGGQDGYTF	TGTGCCAGCAGTTTAGCGGGGGGGCAGGACGGCTACACCTTC
TRBV2	.	TRBD2	TRBJ2-5	CASCSGGQETQYF	TGTGCCAGCTGTAGCGGGGGTCAAGAGACCCAGTACTTC
TRBV7-2	.	.	TRBJ1-3	CASSETVEGNTIYF	TGTGCCAGCAGCGAGACAGTGGAGGGAAACACCATATATTTT
TRBV5-5	many	.	TRBJ1-1	CASSRVVGNTEAFF	TGTGCCAGCAGCAGGGTGGTAGGGAACACTGAAGCTTTCTTT
TRBV7-9	many	TRBD1	TRBJ2-7	CASSIDRGHEQYF	TGTGCCAGCAGTATCGACAGGGGGCACGAGCAGTACTTC
TRBV7-8	.	TRBD1	TRBJ1-1	CASSPWDRGDTEAFF	TGTGCCAGCAGCCCTTGGGACAGGGGGGACACTGAAGCTTTCTTT
TRBV7-2	many	.	TRBJ1-2	CASSTWTAPNYGYTF	TGTGCCAGCAGCACCTGGACAGCCCCTAACTATGGCTACACCTTC
TRBV20-1	many	.	TRBJ1-1	CSATDRKNTEAFF	TGCAGTGCTACCGACAGGAAGAACACTGAAGCTTTCTTT
TRBV7-9	.	.	TRBJ1-2	CASSASTQGSYGYTF	TGTGCCAGCAGCGCAAGTACACAGGGTAGCTATGGCTACACCTTC